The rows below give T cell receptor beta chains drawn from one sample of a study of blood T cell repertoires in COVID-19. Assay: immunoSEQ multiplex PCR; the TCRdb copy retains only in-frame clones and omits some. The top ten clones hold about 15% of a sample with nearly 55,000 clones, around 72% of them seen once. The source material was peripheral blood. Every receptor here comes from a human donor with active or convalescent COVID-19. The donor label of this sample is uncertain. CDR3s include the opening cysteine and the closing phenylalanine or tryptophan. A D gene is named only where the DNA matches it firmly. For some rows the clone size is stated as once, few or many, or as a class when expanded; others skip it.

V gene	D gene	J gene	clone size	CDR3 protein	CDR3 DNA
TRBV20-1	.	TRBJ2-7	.	CSAGLNHEQYF	TGCAGTGCGGGACTCAACCACGAGCAGTACTTC
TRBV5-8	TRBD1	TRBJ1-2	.	CASSQGTGGYYGYTF	TGTGCCAGCAGTCAAGGGACAGGGGGTTATTATGGCTACACCTTC
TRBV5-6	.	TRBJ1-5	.	CASSLGGISNQPQHF	TGTGCCAGCAGCTTAGGAGGGATTAGCAATCAGCCCCAGCATTTT
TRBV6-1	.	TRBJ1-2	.	CASSEGGGIYGYTF	TGTGCCAGCAGTGAAGGGGGGGGGATCTATGGCTACACCTTC
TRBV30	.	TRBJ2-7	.	CAWNQGGEQYF	TGTGCCTGGAATCAGGGCGGCGAGCAGTACTTC
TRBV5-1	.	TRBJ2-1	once	CASSLAGDSYNEQFF	TGCGCCAGCAGCTTGGCGGGTGACTCCTACAATGAGCAGTTCTTC
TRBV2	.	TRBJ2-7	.	CATRHGEGLSYEQYF	TGTGCCACCCGTCATGGAGAGGGCCTATCCTACGAGCAGTACTTC
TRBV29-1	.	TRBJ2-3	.	CSVDGQPGDTQYF	TGCAGCGTTGACGGACAGCCGGGGGATACGCAGTATTTT
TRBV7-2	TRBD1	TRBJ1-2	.	CASSLGYRGRIRGYTF	TGTGCCAGCAGCTTAGGTTACAGGGGGCGCATAAGGGGCTACACCTTC
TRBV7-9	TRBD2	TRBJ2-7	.	CASSLGTSVYVSYEQYF	TGTGCCAGCAGCTTAGGGACTAGCGTTTATGTTTCCTACGAGCAGTACTTC
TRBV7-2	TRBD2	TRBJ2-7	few	CASSLNGRASYEQYF	TGTGCCAGCAGCTTAAACGGGAGGGCGTCCTACGAGCAGTACTTC
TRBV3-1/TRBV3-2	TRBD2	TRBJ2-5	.	CASSFSSGRREEETQYF	TGTGCCAGTTCGTTTTCTAGCGGGAGAAGGGAAGAAGAGACCCAGTACTTC
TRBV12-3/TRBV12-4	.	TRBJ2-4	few	CASSLEGSNIQYF	TGTGCCAGCAGTTTAGAGGGGTCAAACATTCAGTACTTC
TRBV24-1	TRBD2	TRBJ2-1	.	CATSFGGRAGEEQFF	TGTGCCACATCTTTTGGGGGGAGGGCCGGGGAAGAGCAGTTCTTC
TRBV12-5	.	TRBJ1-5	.	CASSHGGPNQPQHF	TGTGCTAGTAGCCATGGAGGGCCTAATCAGCCCCAGCATTTT
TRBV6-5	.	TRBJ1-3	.	CASFRGSSGNTIYF	TGTGCCAGTTTCAGGGGCAGCTCTGGAAACACCATATATTTT
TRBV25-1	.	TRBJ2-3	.	CASSELGGAADTQYF	TGTGCCAGCAGTGAATTGGGCGGGGCCGCAGATACGCAGTATTTT
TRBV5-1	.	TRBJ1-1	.	CASSPDSGVKAAEAFF	TGCGCCAGCAGCCCTGACTCAGGGGTCAAGGCAGCTGAAGCTTTCTTT
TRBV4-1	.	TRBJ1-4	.	CASSQVSARVGEKLFF	TGCGCCAGCAGCCAAGTGTCCGCCAGGGTGGGGGAAAAACTGTTTTTT
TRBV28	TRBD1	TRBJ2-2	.	CASSLAGGDSGELFF	TGTGCCAGCAGTTTGGCAGGGGGCGATTCCGGGGAGCTGTTTTTT
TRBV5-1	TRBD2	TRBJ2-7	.	CASSRASGFYEQYF	TGCGCCAGCAGTCGGGCTAGCGGTTTCTACGAGCAGTACTTC
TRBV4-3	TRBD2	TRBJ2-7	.	CASSQEPGLAVYEQYF	TGCGCCAGCAGCCAAGAGCCGGGACTAGCGGTCTACGAGCAGTACTTC
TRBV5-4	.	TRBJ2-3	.	CASSLARISTDTQYF	TGTGCCAGCAGCTTGGCGAGGATCAGCACAGATACGCAGTATTTT
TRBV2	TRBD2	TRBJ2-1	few	CASSVGGAGYNEQFF	TGTGCCAGCAGTGTGGGAGGGGCCGGCTACAATGAGCAGTTCTTC
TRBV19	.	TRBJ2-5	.	CASSTAGIRETQYF	TGTGCCAGTAGTACCGCAGGGATTCGAGAGACCCAGTACTTC
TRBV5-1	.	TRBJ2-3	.	CASGRAGPSTDTQYF	TGCGCCAGCGGGCGGGCTGGCCCGAGCACAGATACGCAGTATTTT
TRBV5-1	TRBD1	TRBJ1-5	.	CASSVTGVGQPQHF	TGCGCCAGCAGCGTAACAGGGGTGGGACAGCCCCAGCATTTT
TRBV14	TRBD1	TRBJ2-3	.	CASSQGSGGQTTDTQYF	TGTGCCAGCAGCCAAGGGTCAGGGGGACAGACCACAGATACGCAGTATTTT
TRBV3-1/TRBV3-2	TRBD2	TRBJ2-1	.	CASSPRPGLAGDGPRNEQFF	TGTGCCAGCAGCCCCAGGCCGGGACTAGCGGGAGATGGGCCTAGGAATGAGCAGTTCTTC
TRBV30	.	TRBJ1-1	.	CASKGFLGGMNTEAFF	TGTGCCTCCAAGGGGTTTCTAGGCGGCATGAACACTGAAGCTTTCTTT
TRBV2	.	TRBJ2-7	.	CASSPREGAYEQYF	TGTGCCAGCAGTCCCCGCGAGGGCGCCTACGAGCAGTACTTC
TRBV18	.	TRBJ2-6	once	CASSLLPGANVLTF	TGTGCCAGCTCACTACTGCCTGGGGCCAACGTCCTGACTTTC
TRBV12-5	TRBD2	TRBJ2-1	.	CASGLATGLAGSEQFF	TGTGCTAGTGGTTTGGCAACGGGACTAGCGGGAAGTGAGCAGTTCTTC
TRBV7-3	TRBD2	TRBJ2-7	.	CASSPIAGPGEQYF	TGTGCCAGCAGCCCAATAGCGGGACCAGGGGAGCAGTACTTC
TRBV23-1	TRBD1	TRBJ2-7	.	CASSRWTGHSDEQYF	TGCGCCAGCAGTCGCTGGACAGGGCACAGCGACGAGCAGTACTTC
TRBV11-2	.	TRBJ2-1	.	CASSLILIAVYNEQFF	TGTGCCAGCAGCTTAATCCTGATAGCGGTCTACAATGAGCAGTTCTTC
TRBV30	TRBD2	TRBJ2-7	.	CAWSGGLAGAREQYF	TGTGCCTGGAGTGGGGGACTAGCGGGAGCAAGGGAGCAGTACTTC
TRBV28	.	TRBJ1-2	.	CASNPRTGGIYGYTF	TGTGCCAGCAACCCCAGGACTGGGGGGATCTATGGCTACACCTTC
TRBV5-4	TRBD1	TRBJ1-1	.	CASSFDRGPNTEAFF	TGTGCCAGCAGCTTCGACAGGGGTCCGAACACTGAAGCTTTCTTT
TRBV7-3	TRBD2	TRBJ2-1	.	CASSLGAASGAHEQFF	TGTGCCAGCAGCTTAGGGGCGGCTAGCGGGGCCCATGAGCAGTTCTTC
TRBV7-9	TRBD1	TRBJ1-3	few	CASSGSGTGFISGNTIYF	TGTGCCAGCAGCGGTTCCGGGACAGGGTTTATCAGTGGAAACACCATATATTTT
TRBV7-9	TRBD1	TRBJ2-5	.	CASSREQGAETQYF	TGTGCCAGCAGCCGGGAACAGGGGGCTGAGACCCAGTACTTC
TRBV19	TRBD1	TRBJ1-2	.	CASSVSGTVFYYGYTF	TGTGCCAGTAGTGTATCCGGGACAGTCTTTTACTATGGCTACACCTTC
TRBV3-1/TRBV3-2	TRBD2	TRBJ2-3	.	CASRRTSGRTADTQYF	TGTGCCAGCAGACGGACTAGCGGGAGGACGGCAGATACGCAGTATTTT
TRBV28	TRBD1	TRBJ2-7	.	CASSLQQGVTEQYF	TGTGCCAGCAGTTTACAGCAGGGGGTTACCGAGCAGTACTTC
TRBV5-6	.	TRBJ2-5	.	CASSPTRDWISETQYF	TGTGCCAGCAGCCCTACTAGGGATTGGATTTCGGAGACCCAGTACTTC
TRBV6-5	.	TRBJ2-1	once	CASSLGEHRYNEQFF	TGTGCCAGCAGCCTTGGTGAGCACCGGTACAATGAGCAGTTCTTC
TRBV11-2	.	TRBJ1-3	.	CASSSYTGPSGNTIYF	TGTGCCAGCAGCTCTTATACAGGACCCTCTGGAAACACCATATATTTT
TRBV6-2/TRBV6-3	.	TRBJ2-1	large	CASSYGGTATYNEQFF	TGTGCCAGCAGTTACGGCGGGACAGCCACGTACAATGAGCAGTTCTTC
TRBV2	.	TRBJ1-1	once	CASSQYYTEAFF	TGTGCCAGCAGTCAATACTACACTGAAGCTTTCTTT
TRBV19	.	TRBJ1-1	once	CASRHQGYGTEAFF	TGTGCCAGTCGCCACCAGGGGTATGGCACTGAAGCTTTCTTT
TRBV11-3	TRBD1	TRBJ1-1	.	CASTGTDTEAFF	TGTGCCAGTACGGGGACAGACACTGAAGCTTTCTTT
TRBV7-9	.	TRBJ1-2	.	CASSNRDLGFIYGYTF	TGTGCCAGCAGCAATCGGGACTTAGGCTTTATCTATGGCTACACCTTC